The clone carrying this T cell receptor beta chain was detected ten times or more. The sample is drawn from a study of glioma-infiltrating T cells. TCR alpha and beta CDR3 regions were amplified from RNA using iRepertoire nested multiplex PCR. TCRdb re-called the multiplex PCR reads through MiXCR, storing one row per CDR3 protein. The repertoire has approximately 190,000 distinct CDR3 sequences, about 32% of them found once; the top ten carry 20% to 25%. Trimming shortened V by 0 bases and J by 0 bases, and 15 bases separated the two germline ends. CDR1 is DFQATT and CDR2 is SNEGSKA in the germline V gene (reference sequence). The CDR3 is 16 residues long.

The receptor's source is a human donor with low-grade glioma or glioblastoma, undergoing nonglioma brain surgery, or in good health (not recorded which). Sequencing was done on a sample of glioma tissue, nonneoplastic brain tissue, or PBMCs (not recorded which). The chain uses TRBV20-1 and TRBJ2-7, with D perhaps matching TRBD1 (6 bases). CDR3 loop: CSARDLVGTPSYEQYF. The CDR3 coding sequence is TGCAGTGCTAGAGATCTGGTGGGGACACCCTCCTACGAGCAGTACTTC.